Presented here are 16 T cell receptor beta chains from one specimen sequenced in a study of CD8+ T cells in alopecia areata. cDNA reverse transcribed from extracted RNA served as the sequencing template. This table comes from immunoSEQ multiplex PCR, and its TCRdb copy is limited to in-frame clones, with some not included. The data contain 200,000 to 250,000 clones, more than 50% of them seen just once; the ten biggest clones take up roughly 5%. Sequencing input: CD8+ T cells sorted from blood. The receptor source for this set is a human donor in good health.

In this sample, this clone turned up a few times. This chain links TRBV29-1 with TRBJ2-1; no definite D call. Germline V gives CDR1 SQVTM, CDR2 ANQGSEA. CDR3 length: 13 amino acids. Trimming left V 7 bases short and J 7 bases short, with 17 bases between. The CDR3 DNA reads TGCAGCGCCCCGTCCAAGGGTAAGAATGAGCAGTTCTTC. It specifies CSAPSKGKNEQFF.

The V call is TRBV2, the J call TRBJ2-2; 8 bases line up with TRBD1. This CDR3 is 14 amino acids long. Germline V gene data show CDR1 as SNHLY and CDR2 as FYNNEI. V lost 5 bases and J lost 3; bases outside the gene matches: 2. The CDR3 nucleotides read TGTGCCAGCAGTCAGACAGGGGACACCGGGGAGCTGTTTTTT. This sequence encodes CASSQTGDTGELFF.

The sample holds a few counts of this clone. This chain connects TRBV4-1 to TRBJ1-2; D is uncertain. This CDR3 comprises 15 residues. The germline V gene encodes CDR1 MGHRA and CDR2 YSYEKL. Between the trimmed V and J ends, which lost 0 bases and 2 bases, there was a span of 10 bases. CDR3 DNA: TGCGCCAGCAGCCAAGAGGAGCCCCGAAACTATGGCTACACCTTC. Protein product: CASSQEEPRNYGYTF.

This chain joins TRBV5-1 and TRBJ2-2; D is perhaps TRBD1 (5 bases). The CDR3 is made up of 14 amino acids. V was pared by 0 bases and J by 6 bases, with 9 bases between. Germline CDR1 reads SGHRS; CDR2 reads YFSETQ. The CDR3 nucleotides are TGCGCCAGCAGCTTGGAAGGGGTGGCCGGGGAGCTGTTTTTT. This sequence encodes CASSLEGVAGELFF. The entire variable domain, with the rest obtained from reference TRBV5-1 and TRBJ2-2, is as follows: KAGVTQTPRYLIKTRGQQVTLSCSPISGHRSVSWYQQTPGQGLQFLFEYFSETQRNKGNFPGRFSGRQFSNSRSEMNVSTLELGDSALYLCASSLEGVAGELFFGEGSRLTVL.

This clone was seen a few times. The chain combines TRBV11-2 with TRBJ2-7; no firm D call. This CDR3 is 15 amino acids long. Germline V lookup: CDR1 SGHAT, CDR2 FQNNGV. Trimming shortened V by 5 bases and J by 0 bases, and 14 bases separated the two germline ends. The CDR3 DNA sequence: TGTGCCAGCAGCCCGGGCGTTTTCAGCTCCTACGAGCAGTACTTC. Protein: CASSPGVFSSYEQYF.

The chain uses TRBV29-1 and TRBJ2-7, with D maybe TRBD1 (5 bases). Germline lookup yields CDR1 SQVTM and CDR2 ANQGSEA. The CDR3 contains 12 residues. Trimming left V 2 bases short and J 7 bases short, with 12 bases between. CDR3 sequence (DNA): TGCAGCGTTGAATCAGGGCCCCTAGAGCAGTACTTC. Amino acids: CSVESGPLEQYF.

This rearrangement joins TRBV5-6 to TRBJ1-5; D gene uncertain. Looked up from germline, CDR1 is SGHDT and CDR2 is YYEEEE. The CDR3 length is 15 residues. V was cut by 2 bases and J by 0 bases, with 9 bases left in between. The DNA for the CDR3 is TGTGCCAGCAGCTTTGGTCAGTATAGCAATCAGCCCCAGCATTTT. Amino acids: CASSFGQYSNQPQHF.

This chain uses TRBV7-8 with TRBJ2-2, with 7 nucleotides matching TRBD1. The CDR3 is 16 residues long. Trimming took 4 bases from V and 5 from J; bases not matched to a gene: 10. Germline V gene sequence: CDR1 SGHVS, CDR2 FQNEAQ. For the CDR3, the DNA is TGTGCCAGCAGCTACCGAACAGGGGTAGGGACCGGGGAGCTGTTTTTT. Translated: CASSYRTGVGTGELFF.

This clone showed up just a few times. The V call is TRBV29-1, the J call TRBJ1-1, with a tentative D call TRBD1 (6 bases). Germline lookup yields CDR1 SQVTM and CDR2 ANQGSEA. V was clipped by 7 bases and J by 5 bases, with 8 bases between them. The CDR3 totals 10 residues. CDR3: CSGGATEAFF. As DNA, the CDR3 is TGCAGCGGGGGGGCGACTGAAGCTTTCTTT.

This clone was seen a handful of times. The chain links TRBV6-5 to TRBJ2-3; no clear D gene. The V gene lost 4 bases and the J gene lost 0 bases, with 5 bases spanning the gap. The V gene's germline CDR1 is MNHEY and CDR2 SVGAGI. The length of the CDR3 is 13 residues. CDR3 sequence: CASSWASTDTQYF. The CDR3 bases are TGTGCCAGCAGTTGGGCTAGCACAGATACGCAGTATTTT.

V and J are TRBV4-1 and TRBJ2-4, with TRBD1 matching over 7 bases. Germline values: CDR1 MGHRA, CDR2 YSYEKL. Germline trimming cut 2 bases from V and 11 bases from J; bases unmatched to any gene: 15. The CDR3 length is 16 residues. The chain's CDR3 is CASSQQHRGVFVLQYF. CDR3 coding DNA: TGCGCCAGCAGCCAACAGCACAGGGGAGTATTTGTGCTTCAGTACTTC.

A few counts support this clone. The chain recombines TRBV6-5 with TRBJ1-4, with TRBD1 matching 8 bases. V was clipped by 5 bases and J by 7 bases; unmatched bases: 6. This CDR3 has 14 residues. From germline, CDR1 is MNHEY and CDR2 SVGAGI. CDR3 DNA: TGTGCCAGCAGTCTACAGGGGGATGGTGAAAAACTGTTTTTT. Protein product: CASSLQGDGEKLFF.

This clone was seen only a few times. This sequence joins TRBV21-1 and TRBJ1-1; the D call in the table, TRBD1, was not verified against the DNA. TRBV21-1 is classified as a pseudogene. The CDR3 consists of 12 residues. The CDR3 region is CASSNRGPEAFF. Here the CDR3 DNA reads TGTGCCAGCAGCAACAGGGGCCCTGAAGCTTTCTTT.

The chain combines TRBV15 with TRBJ1-5; no reliable D call. V was clipped by 7 bases and J by 3 bases, with 10 bases between them. The CDR3 sequence is 13 residues long. The V gene's germline CDR1 is LNHNV and CDR2 YYDKDF (reference sequence). The CDR3 is CATTPRPNQPQHF. For the CDR3, the DNA is TGTGCCACCACCCCCAGGCCCAATCAGCCCCAGCATTTT. Full variable domain (outside the CDR3, taken from reference TRBV15 and TRBJ1-5): DAMVIQNPRYQVTQFGKPVTLSCSQTLNHNVMYWYQQKSSQAPKLLFHYYDKDFNNEADTPDNFQSRRPNTSFCFLDIRSPGLGDTAMYLCATTPRPNQPQHFGDGTRLSIL.

The chain combines TRBV14 with TRBJ2-1; no reliable D call. The V and J ends lost 1 base and 6 bases respectively, with 4 bases between them. This CDR3 contains 12 residues. The germline V gene has CDR1 SGHDN and CDR2 FVKESK. CDR3 region: CASSQVVNEQFF. Here the CDR3 DNA reads TGTGCCAGCAGCCAAGTTGTCAATGAGCAGTTCTTC.

V gene TRBV4-1 combines with J gene TRBJ1-3; no definite D call. This CDR3 has 16 residues. Germline V gene lookup returns CDR1 MGHRA and CDR2 YSYEKL. The V end was cut by 0 bases, the J end by 0 bases, with 9 bases between. This CDR3 reads CASSQDPSSSGNTIYF. Written as DNA, the CDR3 is TGCGCCAGCAGCCAAGACCCCTCTAGCTCTGGAAACACCATATATTTT.